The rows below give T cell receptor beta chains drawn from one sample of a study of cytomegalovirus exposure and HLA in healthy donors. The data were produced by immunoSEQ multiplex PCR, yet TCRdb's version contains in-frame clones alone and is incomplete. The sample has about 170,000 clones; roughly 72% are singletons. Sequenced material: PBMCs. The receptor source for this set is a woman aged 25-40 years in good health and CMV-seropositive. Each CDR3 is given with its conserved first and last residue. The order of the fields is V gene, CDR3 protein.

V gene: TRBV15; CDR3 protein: CATSRMREGSDTQYF
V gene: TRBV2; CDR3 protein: CASSRGGTGNNEQFF
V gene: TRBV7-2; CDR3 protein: CASSRQGLNTEAFF
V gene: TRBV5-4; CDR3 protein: CASSLTAGMNTEAFF
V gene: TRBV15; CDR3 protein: CATSRGHDYNEQFF
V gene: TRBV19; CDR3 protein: CASSNPGQGDEQYF
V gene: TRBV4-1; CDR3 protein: CASSQGRLAGGGEAFF
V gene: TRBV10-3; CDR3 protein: CASKQGAGYGYTF
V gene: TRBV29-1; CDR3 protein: CSVRGVRGFTDTQYF
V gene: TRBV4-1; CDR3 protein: CASSHPTGRNTEAFF
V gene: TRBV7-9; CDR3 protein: CATLTWQGADTEAFF
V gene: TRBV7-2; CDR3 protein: CASSTGQSGREKLFF
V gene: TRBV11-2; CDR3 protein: CASSPGQVNTEAFF
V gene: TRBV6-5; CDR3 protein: CASSLQFGREYEQYF
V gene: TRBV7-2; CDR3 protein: CASSLEEFMNTEAFF
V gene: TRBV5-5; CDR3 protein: CASSLSLAGALGNEQFF
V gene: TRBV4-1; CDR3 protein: CASSQPGGPILSYEQYF
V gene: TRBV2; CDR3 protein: CASSEAGTGGPTETQYF
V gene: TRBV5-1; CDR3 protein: CASNPAGGETQYF
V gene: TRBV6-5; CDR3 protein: CASSYFGDSPLHF
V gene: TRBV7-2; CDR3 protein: CASSPQGPGETQYF
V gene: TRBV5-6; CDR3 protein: CASSPRDRATEAFF
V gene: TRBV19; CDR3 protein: CASSKWTGQETQYF
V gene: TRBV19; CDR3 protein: CASSIRGGDSNQPQHF
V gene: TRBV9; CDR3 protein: CASSAGQARTGANVLTF
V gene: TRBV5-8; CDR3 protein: CASSNGLAGGSEQFF
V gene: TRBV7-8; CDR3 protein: CASSLAGQEGYGYTF
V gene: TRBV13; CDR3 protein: CASSLEGQGVNEQYF
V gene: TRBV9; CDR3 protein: CASSVDSSGVYEQYF
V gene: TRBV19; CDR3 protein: CASRRQGTYGEKLFF
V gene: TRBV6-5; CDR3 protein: CASSFSAAYEQYF
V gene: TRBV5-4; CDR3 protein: CASSLTSYNEQFF
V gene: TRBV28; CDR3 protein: CASSLGQTNQPQHF
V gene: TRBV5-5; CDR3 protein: CASSPAGYEQYF
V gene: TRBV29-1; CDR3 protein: CSHLRTGLNTEAFF
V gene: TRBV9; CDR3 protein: CASSASTNEQFF
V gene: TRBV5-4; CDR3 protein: CASSLKREFSYEQYF
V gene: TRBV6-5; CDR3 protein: CASSRQMTYEQYF
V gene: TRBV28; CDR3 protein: CASEQGATDTQYF
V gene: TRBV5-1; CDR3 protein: CASSLGSGVEETQYF
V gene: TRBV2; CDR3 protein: CASSENRVNTEAFF
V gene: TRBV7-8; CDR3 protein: CASSGLASYEQYF
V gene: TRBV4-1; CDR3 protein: CASSQGPMPTGLNSPLHF
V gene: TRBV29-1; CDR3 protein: CSVEWESGTPCEQFF
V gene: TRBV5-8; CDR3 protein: CASSLGASSNQPQHF
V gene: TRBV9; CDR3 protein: CASSVSGNSNQPQHF
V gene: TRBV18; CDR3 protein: CASSPSGLNTEAFF
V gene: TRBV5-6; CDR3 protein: CASSSGGDTDTQYF
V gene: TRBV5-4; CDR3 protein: CASSLGDRGRDTQYF
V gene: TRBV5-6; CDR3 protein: CASSSDSGGSSPLHF
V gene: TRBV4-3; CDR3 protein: CASSQGWGLNTEAFF
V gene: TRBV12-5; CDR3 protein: CASGWMTGGGEKLFF
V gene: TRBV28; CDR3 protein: CASSPQGTRGYTF
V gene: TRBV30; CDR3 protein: CAWSSGWEKLFF